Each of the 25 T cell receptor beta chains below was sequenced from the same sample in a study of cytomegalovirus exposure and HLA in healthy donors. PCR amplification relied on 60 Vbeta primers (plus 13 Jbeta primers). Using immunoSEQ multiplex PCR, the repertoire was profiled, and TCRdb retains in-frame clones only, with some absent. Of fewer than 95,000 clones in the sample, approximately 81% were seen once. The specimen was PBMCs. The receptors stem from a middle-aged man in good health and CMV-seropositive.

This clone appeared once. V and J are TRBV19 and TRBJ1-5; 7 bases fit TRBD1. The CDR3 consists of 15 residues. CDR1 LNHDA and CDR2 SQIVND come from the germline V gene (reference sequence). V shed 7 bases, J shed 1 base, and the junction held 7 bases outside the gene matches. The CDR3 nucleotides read TGTGCCAGTACGGACAGGTTTGCGAGCAATCAGCCCCAGCATTTT. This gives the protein CASTDRFASNQPQHF.

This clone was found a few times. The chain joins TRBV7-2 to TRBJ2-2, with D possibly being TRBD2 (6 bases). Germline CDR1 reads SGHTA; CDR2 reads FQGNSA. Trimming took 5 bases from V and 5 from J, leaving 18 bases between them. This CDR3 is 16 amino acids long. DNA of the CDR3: TGTGCCAGCAGCCCGCCCAGACTAGTTCGGACCGGGGAGCTGTTTTTT. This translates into CASSPPRLVRTGELFF.

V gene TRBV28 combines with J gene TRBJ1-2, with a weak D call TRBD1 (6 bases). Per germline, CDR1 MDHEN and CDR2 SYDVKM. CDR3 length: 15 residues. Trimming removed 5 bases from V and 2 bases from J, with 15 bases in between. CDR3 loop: CASSIPTGRNYGYTF. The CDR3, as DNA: TGTGCCAGCAGTATTCCGACAGGAAGAAACTATGGCTACACCTTC.

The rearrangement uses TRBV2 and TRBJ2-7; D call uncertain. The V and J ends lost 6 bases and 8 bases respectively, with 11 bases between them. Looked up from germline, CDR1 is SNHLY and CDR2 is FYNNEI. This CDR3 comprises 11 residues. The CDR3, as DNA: TGTGCCAGCAGACTATTCTGGCAGCAGTACTTC. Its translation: CASRLFWQQYF.

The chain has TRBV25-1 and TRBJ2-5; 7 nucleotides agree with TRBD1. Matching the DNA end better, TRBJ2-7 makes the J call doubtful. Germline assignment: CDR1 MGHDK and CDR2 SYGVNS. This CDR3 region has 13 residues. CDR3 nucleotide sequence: TGTGCCAGCAGCCTGACAGGGACCTACGAGCAGTACTTC. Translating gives CASSLTGTYEQYF.

In DNA form, the CDR3 reads TGTGCCAGCAGCTTAGACCGACCAGGGACTGGGGCCAACGTCCTGACTTTC. It specifies CASSLDRPGTGANVLTF. V is TRBV11-3 and J is TRBJ2-6, with D perhaps TRBD1 (5 bases). The CDR3 has 17 amino acids. Trimming shortened V by 0 bases and J by 2 bases, and 11 bases separated the two germline ends. The germline CDR1 and CDR2 sequences are SGHNT and YENEEA.

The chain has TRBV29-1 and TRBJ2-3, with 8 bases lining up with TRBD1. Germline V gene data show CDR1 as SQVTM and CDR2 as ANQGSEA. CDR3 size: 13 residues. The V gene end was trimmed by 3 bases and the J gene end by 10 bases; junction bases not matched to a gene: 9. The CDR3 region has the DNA TGCAGCGTTGATTCCGGACAGGGTTCCGCGCAGTATTTT. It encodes CSVDSGQGSAQYF.

CDR3 sequence (DNA): TGTGCCAGCAGCTTCCGACGGGACAGGGTCCTTGAAGCTTTCTTT. It codes for CASSFRRDRVLEAFF. The rearrangement links TRBV5-4 to TRBJ1-1; 9 bases are shared with TRBD1. The CDR3 totals 15 residues. V shed 2 bases, J shed 7 bases, and the junction held 9 bases outside the gene matches. Germline V gives CDR1 SGHNT, CDR2 YYREEE (reference sequence).

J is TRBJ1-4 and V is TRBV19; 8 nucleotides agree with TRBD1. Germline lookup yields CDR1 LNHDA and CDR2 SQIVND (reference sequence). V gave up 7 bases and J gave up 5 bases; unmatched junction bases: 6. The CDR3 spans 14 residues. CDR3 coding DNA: TGTGCCAGTACCGACAGGGGCCGGAATGAAAAACTGTTTTTT. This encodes CASTDRGRNEKLFF. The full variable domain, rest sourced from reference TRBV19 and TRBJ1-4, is DGGITQSPKYLFRKEGQNVTLSCEQNLNHDAMYWYRQDPGQGLRLIYYSQIVNDFQKGDIAEGYSVSREKKESFPLTVTSAQKNPTAFYLCASTDRGRNEKLFFGSGTQLSVL.

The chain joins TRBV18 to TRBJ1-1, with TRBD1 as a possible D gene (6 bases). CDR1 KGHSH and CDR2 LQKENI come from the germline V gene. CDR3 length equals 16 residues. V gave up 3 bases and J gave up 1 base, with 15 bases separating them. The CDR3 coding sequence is TGTGCCAGCTCACCCACCGGGACAACCGGGAACACTGAAGCTTTCTTT. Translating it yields CASSPTGTTGNTEAFF. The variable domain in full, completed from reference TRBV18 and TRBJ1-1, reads NAGVMQNPRHLVRRRGQEARLRCSPMKGHSHVYWYRQLPEEGLKFMVYLQKENIIDESGMPKERFSAEFPKEGPSILRIQQVVRGDSAAYFCASSPTGTTGNTEAFFGQGTRLTVV.

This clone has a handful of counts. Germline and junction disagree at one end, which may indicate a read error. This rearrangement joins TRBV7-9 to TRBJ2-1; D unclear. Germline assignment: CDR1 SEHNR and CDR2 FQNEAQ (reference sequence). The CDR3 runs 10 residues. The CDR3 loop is CASEAGLQIF. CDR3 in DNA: TGTGCCAGCGAGGCCGGTTTGCAAATCTTC.

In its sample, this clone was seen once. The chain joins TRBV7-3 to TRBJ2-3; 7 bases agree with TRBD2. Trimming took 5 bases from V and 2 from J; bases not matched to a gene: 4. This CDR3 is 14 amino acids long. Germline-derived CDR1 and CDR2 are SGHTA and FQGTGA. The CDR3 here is CASSPRGSTDTQYF. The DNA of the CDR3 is TGTGCCAGCAGCCCGCGGGGGTCCACAGATACGCAGTATTTT.

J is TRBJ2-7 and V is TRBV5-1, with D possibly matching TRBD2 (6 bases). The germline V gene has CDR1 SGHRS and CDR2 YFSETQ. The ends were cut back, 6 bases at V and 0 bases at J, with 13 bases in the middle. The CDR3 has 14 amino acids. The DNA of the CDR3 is TGCGCCAGCAAACCCTATAGCGGCTCCTACGAGCAGTACTTC. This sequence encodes CASKPYSGSYEQYF.

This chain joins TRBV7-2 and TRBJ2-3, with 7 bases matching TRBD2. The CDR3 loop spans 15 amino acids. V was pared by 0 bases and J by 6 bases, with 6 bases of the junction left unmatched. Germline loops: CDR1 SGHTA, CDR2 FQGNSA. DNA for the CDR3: TGTGCCAGCAGCTTAGCGGCTAGCGGTCCCGATACGCAGTATTTT. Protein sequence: CASSLAASGPDTQYF.

The CDR3, as DNA: TGTGCCAGCACCGACCAGGGGATTATGGGTCAGCCCCAGCATTTT. It yields the protein CASTDQGIMGQPQHF. The V call is TRBV6-6, the J call TRBJ1-5, with D perhaps TRBD1 (6 bases). The ends were cut back, 7 bases at V and 6 bases at J, with 19 bases in the middle. Germline V lookup: CDR1 MNHNY, CDR2 SVGAGI (reference sequence). This CDR3 is 15 amino acids long.

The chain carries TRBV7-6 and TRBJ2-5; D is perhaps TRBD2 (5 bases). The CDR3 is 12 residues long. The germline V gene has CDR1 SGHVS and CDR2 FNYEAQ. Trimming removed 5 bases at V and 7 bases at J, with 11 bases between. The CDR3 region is CASSPTEGTQYF. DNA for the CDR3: TGTGCCAGCAGCCCCACCGAGGGGACCCAGTACTTC. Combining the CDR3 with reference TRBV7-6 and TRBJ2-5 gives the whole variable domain GAGVSQSPRYKVTKRGQDVALRCDPISGHVSLYWYRQALGQGPEFLTYFNYEAQQDKSGLPNDRFSAERPEGSISTLTIQRTEQRDSAMYRCASSPTEGTQYFGPGTRLLVL.

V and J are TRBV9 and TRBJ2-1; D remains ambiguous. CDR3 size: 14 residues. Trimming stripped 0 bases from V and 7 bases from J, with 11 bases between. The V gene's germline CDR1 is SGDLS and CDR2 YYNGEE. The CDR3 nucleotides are TGTGCCAGCAGCGTAGGAACAGTCGGTAATGAGCAGTTCTTC. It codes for CASSVGTVGNEQFF.

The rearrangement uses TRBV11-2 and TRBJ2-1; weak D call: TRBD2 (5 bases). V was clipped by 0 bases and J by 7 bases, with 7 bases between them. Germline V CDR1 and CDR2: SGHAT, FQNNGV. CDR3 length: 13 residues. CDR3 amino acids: CASSLDRGNEQFF. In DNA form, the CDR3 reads TGTGCCAGCAGCTTAGATCGGGGAAATGAGCAGTTCTTC. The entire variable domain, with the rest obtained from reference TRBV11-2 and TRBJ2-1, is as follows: EAGVAQSPRYKIIEKRQSVAFWCNPISGHATLYWYQQILGQGPKLLIQFQNNGVVDDSQLPKDRFSAERLKGVDSTLKIQPAKLEDSAVYLCASSLDRGNEQFFGPGTRLTVL.

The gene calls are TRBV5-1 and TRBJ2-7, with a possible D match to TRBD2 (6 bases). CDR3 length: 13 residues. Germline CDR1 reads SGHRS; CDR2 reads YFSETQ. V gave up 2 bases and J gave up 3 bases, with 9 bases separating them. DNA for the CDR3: TGCGCCAGCAGCTTCGGGACTGACTACGAGCAGTACTTC. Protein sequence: CASSFGTDYEQYF.

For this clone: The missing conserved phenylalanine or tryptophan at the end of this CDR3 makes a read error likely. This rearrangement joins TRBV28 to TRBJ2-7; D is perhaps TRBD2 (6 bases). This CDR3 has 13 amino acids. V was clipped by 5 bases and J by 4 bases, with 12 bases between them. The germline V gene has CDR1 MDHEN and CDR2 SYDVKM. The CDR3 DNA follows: TGTGCCAGCAGTAGAGGGGCGGGGTACGAGCAGTACCTC. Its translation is CASSRGAGYEQYL.

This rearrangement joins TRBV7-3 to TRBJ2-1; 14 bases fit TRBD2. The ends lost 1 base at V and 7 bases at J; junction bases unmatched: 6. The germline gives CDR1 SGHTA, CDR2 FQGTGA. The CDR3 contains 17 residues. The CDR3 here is CASSLIGTSGGGNEQFF. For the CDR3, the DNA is TGTGCCAGCAGCTTAATAGGGACTAGCGGGGGCGGGAATGAGCAGTTCTTC.

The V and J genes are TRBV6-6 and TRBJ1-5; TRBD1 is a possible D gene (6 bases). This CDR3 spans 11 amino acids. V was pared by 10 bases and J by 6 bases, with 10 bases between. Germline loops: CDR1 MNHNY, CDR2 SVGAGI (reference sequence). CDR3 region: CATRGGQPQHF. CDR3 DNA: TGTGCCACCAGGGGAGGTCAGCCCCAGCATTTT.

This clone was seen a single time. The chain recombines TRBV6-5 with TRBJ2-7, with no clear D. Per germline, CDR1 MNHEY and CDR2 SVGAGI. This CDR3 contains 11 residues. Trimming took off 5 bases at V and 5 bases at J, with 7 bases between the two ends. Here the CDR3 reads CASSPRNEQYF. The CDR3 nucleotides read TGTGCCAGCAGTCCCAGGAACGAGCAGTACTTC.

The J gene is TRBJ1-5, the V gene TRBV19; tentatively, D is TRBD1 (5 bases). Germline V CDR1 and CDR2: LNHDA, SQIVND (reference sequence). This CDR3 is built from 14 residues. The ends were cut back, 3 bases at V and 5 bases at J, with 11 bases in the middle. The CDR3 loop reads CASSIPGWDQPQHF. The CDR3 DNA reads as TGTGCCAGTAGTATCCCAGGGTGGGATCAGCCCCAGCATTTT. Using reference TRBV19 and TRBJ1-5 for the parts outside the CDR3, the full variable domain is DGGITQSPKYLFRKEGQNVTLSCEQNLNHDAMYWYRQDPGQGLRLIYYSQIVNDFQKGDIAEGYSVSREKKESFPLTVTSAQKNPTAFYLCASSIPGWDQPQHFGDGTRLSIL.

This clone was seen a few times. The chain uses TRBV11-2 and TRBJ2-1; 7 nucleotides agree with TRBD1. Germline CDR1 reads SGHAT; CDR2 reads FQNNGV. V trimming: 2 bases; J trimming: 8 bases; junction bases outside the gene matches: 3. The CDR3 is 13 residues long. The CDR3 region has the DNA TGTGCCAGCAGCTTACGACAGGGTGATGAGCAGTTCTTC. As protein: CASSLRQGDEQFF.